This T cell receptor beta chain comes out of a study of blood T cell repertoires in COVID-19. TCRdb keeps only in-frame clones here, not all; method: immunoSEQ multiplex PCR. The sample shows approximately 320,000 clones, over 75% of them seen only once. The CDR3 length is 15 residues. CDR1 and CDR2 (germline): LNHNV, YYDKDF (reference sequence). V gave up 0 bases and J gave up 0 bases, with 5 bases separating them. Sequences were obtained from peripheral blood. The clonotype comes from a human donor in a cohort sampled during active COVID-19. The chain has TRBV15 and TRBJ1-4, with unresolved D. The DNA of the CDR3 is TGTGCCACCAGCAGAGACGGTGCAACTAATGAAAAACTGTTTTTT. Protein sequence: CATSRDGATNEKLFF.